The T cell receptor beta chain described here comes from a study of T-cell memory formation after mild COVID-19. This clonotype came up a few times. Its antigen is unidentified. This CDR3 is built from 14 residues. The V and J ends lost 5 bases and 4 bases respectively, with 13 bases between them. Germline CDR1 is SGHVS and CDR2 is FQNEAQ. Overall study results and limits: In pre-infection memory, a portion of responding clones appeared, which suggested that cross-reactive memory joined.

TCRdb re-analysed the 5' RACE reads in MiXCR, keeping a single row per CDR3 protein. Of around 100,000 distinct CDR3 sequences listed, around 10% were seen once; the top ten hold roughly two fifths. Sequenced input: PBMCs or a T cell subset sorted from them (not recorded which). This chain uses TRBV7-8 with TRBJ2-3, with D possibly being TRBD2 (6 bases). This clonotype originated in a man aged 18 to 29 who had mild COVID-19 (a few samples of this study predate the infection). Cell type and time point are not known. CDR3 region: CASSTLGGPDTQYF. DNA for the CDR3: TGTGCCAGCAGCACCCTGGGGGGTCCAGATACGCAGTATTTT.